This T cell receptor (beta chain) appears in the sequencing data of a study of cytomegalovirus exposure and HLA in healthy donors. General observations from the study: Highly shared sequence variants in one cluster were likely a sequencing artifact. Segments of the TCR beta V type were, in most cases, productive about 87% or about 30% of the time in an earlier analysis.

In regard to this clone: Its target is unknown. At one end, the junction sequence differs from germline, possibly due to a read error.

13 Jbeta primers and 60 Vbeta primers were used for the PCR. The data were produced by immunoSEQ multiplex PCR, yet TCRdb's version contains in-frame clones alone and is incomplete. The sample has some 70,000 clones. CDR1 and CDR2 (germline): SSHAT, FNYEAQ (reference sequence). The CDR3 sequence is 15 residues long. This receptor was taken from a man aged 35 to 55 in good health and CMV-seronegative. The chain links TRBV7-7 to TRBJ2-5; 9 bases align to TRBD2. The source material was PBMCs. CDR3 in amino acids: CASSLGRLAGETQYF. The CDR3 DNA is TGTGCTAGCAGCTTAGGGCGCCTAGCGGGGGAGACCCAGTACTTC.